The 10 T cell receptor beta chains given below trace back to one sample, sequenced in a study of regulatory T cells in long-lasting Graves disease. Time point defined: newly diagnosed GD, antithyroid drugs for less than 3 months. Construction of the TCR library relied on RNA isolated from PBMCs. CDR3 regions were amplified by Arm-PCR using iRepertoire HTBI primers to build TCR beta libraries. MiXCR, applied by TCRdb to the multiplex PCR reads, yields one record per CDR3 protein. This repertoire shows approximately 540,000 distinct CDR3 sequences, around 12% found once; its top ten account for 7.5% to 9%. The same sample was also studied in work on T cells in Graves' hyperthyroidism and ophthalmopathy.

The sample consisted of peripheral blood mononuclear cells (PBMCs), taken at new diagnosis, from a patient treated with antithyroid drugs. These receptor sequences come from a woman aged 30 to 39 with Graves disease.

The V call is TRBV19, the J call TRBJ2-7; maybe TRBD2 (6 bases). The CDR3 is 15 amino acids. In germline, CDR1 is LNHDA, CDR2 SQIVND (reference sequence). V was cut by 3 bases and J by 4 bases, with 16 bases left in between. CDR3 in DNA: TGTGCCAGTAGTATCTCGGAGGAGGGCTTTTACGAGCAGTACTTC. Protein sequence: CASSISEEGFYEQYF.

This clonotype was picked up a small number of times. The chain carries TRBV7-3 and TRBJ1-1, with a weak D call TRBD1 (5 bases). V was pared by 1 base and J by 2 bases, with 8 bases between. The CDR3 sequence is 14 residues long. Germline-derived CDR1 and CDR2 are SGHTA and FQGTGA. The CDR3 is CASSLRQHNTEAFF. In DNA, the CDR3 is TGTGCCAGCAGCTTAAGACAGCACAACACTGAAGCTTTCTTT.

The genes are TRBV20-1 and TRBJ2-7; D is possibly TRBD2 (6 bases). The CDR3 totals 12 residues. Germline loops: CDR1 DFQATT, CDR2 SNEGSKA (reference sequence). Trimming pared 3 bases from V and 0 bases from J, leaving 6 bases between. CDR3 nucleotides: TGCAGTGCTAGCGGGGGCTCCTACGAGCAGTACTTC. Amino acid sequence: CSASGGSYEQYF.

This clonotype was counted many times. The CDR3 reads CASSLDSGMSTDTQYF. The CDR3 DNA sequence: TGTGCCAGCAGTCTCGACAGCGGGATGAGCACAGATACGCAGTATTTT. The chain has TRBV2 and TRBJ2-3, with 7 bases identical to TRBD2. J lost 0 bases, V lost 5 bases, and 8 bases had no gene match. Looked up from germline, CDR1 is SNHLY and CDR2 is FYNNEI. This CDR3 comprises 16 residues.

This clonotype was seen more than once but under ten times. DNA for the CDR3: TGTGCCAGCAGCCTTAACGGACAAGATAATCAGCCCCAGCATTTT. This codes for CASSLNGQDNQPQHF. V is TRBV9 and J is TRBJ1-5; the D gene is possibly TRBD1 (5 bases). The CDR3 covers 15 residues. With 4 bases removed from V and 4 bases from J, the gap between germline ends came to 15 bases. The germline gives CDR1 SGDLS, CDR2 YYNGEE.

The J gene is TRBJ2-3, the V gene TRBV11-2; D gene unclear. Trimming removed 5 bases from V and 0 bases from J, with 12 bases in between. Germline CDR1 reads SGHAT; CDR2 reads FQNNGV. The length of the CDR3 is 15 residues. The CDR3 DNA reads TGTGCCAGCAGCCGGACCCGACCCAGCACAGATACGCAGTATTTT. Its protein product is CASSRTRPSTDTQYF.

In its sample, this clonotype was seen many times. The chain employs TRBV20-1 and TRBJ2-1; 7 nucleotides line up with TRBD2. V was pared by 6 bases and J by 9 bases, with 14 bases of the junction left unmatched. The germline gives CDR1 DFQATT, CDR2 SNEGSKA (reference sequence). The CDR3 is 14 amino acids. The CDR3: CSAELAPQTGEQFF. The CDR3 DNA sequence: TGCAGTGCAGAACTAGCGCCCCAAACCGGTGAGCAGTTCTTC.

This clonotype was seen many times. The chain couples TRBV24-1 to TRBJ2-2, with D maybe TRBD2 (5 bases). Germline CDR1 reads KGHDR; CDR2 reads SFDVKD. Trimming stripped 4 bases from V and 4 bases from J, with 12 bases between. This CDR3 comprises 15 residues. The CDR3 spells CATSDPRTGTGELFF. DNA for the CDR3: TGTGCCACCAGTGACCCTAGGACTGGCACCGGGGAGCTGTTTTTT.

The genes are TRBV27 and TRBJ1-6; 7 nucleotides align to TRBD1. The J segment lost 9 bases and the V segment lost 5 bases, leaving 7 bases of the junction unmatched. This CDR3 is built from 14 residues. Germline-derived CDR1 and CDR2 are MNHEY and SMNVEV (reference sequence). The CDR3 is CASSPTGPSSPLHF. As DNA, the CDR3 is TGTGCCAGCAGTCCGACAGGGCCTAGTTCACCCCTCCACTTT.

Concerning this clonotype itself: This may be a read error: a much more frequent sequence differs by one nucleotide. J is TRBJ2-3 and V is TRBV11-2; no clear D. Looked up from germline, CDR1 is SGHAT and CDR2 is FQNNGV. The CDR3 totals 16 residues. Between the trimmed V and J ends, which lost 1 base and 1 base, there was a span of 12 bases. The CDR3 bases are TGTGCCAGCAGCTTAGGGGTTAGCTCGGGCACAGATACGCAGTATTTT. It is translated as CASSLGVSSGTDTQYF.